Listed here is a single T cell receptor (beta chain). There is no known antigen for this receptor. Base qualities were left out, and no much larger clone turns up one base away. The cohort consisted of some 730 healthy bone marrow donors. All cohort members were sampled while nominally healthy, although unrecorded immune exposures were likely present. The donor tested CMV seronegative, placing the donor among the approximately 360 seronegative members of the cohort. A peripheral blood sample was collected from each donor, and TCR beta sequencing was performed on peripheral blood mononuclear cells. Genomic DNA extraction from the blood cell samples was performed with the Qiagen DNeasy Blood Extraction Kit. The sample is drawn from a study of cytomegalovirus exposure and HLA in healthy donors (dated by TCRdb to the late 2010s). For the wider study: An earlier analysis of some 500 of the donors reported about 250 Gb of sequence data and more than 90 million unique TCR beta sequences from about 179 million T cells. Across approximately 420 genotyped donors of the cohort, an average of about 240,000 unique TCR beta nucleotide sequences per donor were sequenced, and 15% to 20% of those sequences were non-productive. The study profiled the T cell repertoires of fewer than 850 subjects by immunosequencing and related them to cytomegalovirus serostatus. A later analysis re-examined previously published TCR beta repertoires from over 500 donors and added high-resolution HLA genotyping to investigate patterns of TCR occurrence. High-throughput TCR immunosequencing, statistical association of individual TCRs with disease status, and machine learning were combined to predict cytomegalovirus infection status. Donor age, sex, ethnicity and CMV serostatus were collected together with the repertoire data. Genome-wide SNP genotypes for about 65% of the 666 donors were used in a later genetic analysis, which treated that subset as a discovery cohort. A separate validation cohort of 100 to 150 different subjects was used in addition to the approximately 700-subject first cohort. In the later analysis, no new phenotypic data were used to find candidate immune exposures; instead, reliance was placed on TCR beta sequences and their occurrence across donors. Because of strong linkage in the cohort, roughly five DR-DQ haplotypes were treated as single units for association and clustering. Typing coverage varied by locus: roughly 629-630 donors for A, B, C, DRB1 and DQB1; roughly 520 for DQA1; over 600 for DPA1; about 450 for DPB1. HLA typing covered class I and class II loci at four-digit resolution. The aim of the study was to test whether cataloging public T cell receptors could identify signatures of past pathogen exposure. All discovery cohort repertoires had been generated on a single sequencing platform. Of the roughly 390 genotyped donors, around 81% fell in the genetic ancestry cluster associated with self-reported Caucasian donors. An early release covering roughly 640 HLA-typed donors comprised about 300 gigabases of sequencing data and 85 million to 100 million unique TCR sequences. An earlier analysis of around 580 of the donors used high-throughput TCR beta sequencing to judge whether each TCR beta V gene segment behaved as functional or pseudogenic. Results the study describes overall, beyond this receptor: Most TCR sequences were seen in very few donors, while some public TCRs were found in many individuals. A total of roughly 160 TCR beta chains were listed by the study as associated with cytomegalovirus. Three of the identified cytomegalovirus-associated TCR beta chains were confirmed in vitro to be specific for cytomegalovirus antigens. A group of highly shared sequence variants was considered likely to be a technical artifact of the sequencing pipeline. In a later genetic analysis, a missense DCLRE1C variant was associated with V-gene and J-gene trimming of TCR beta chains, and the association was replicated in an independent cohort. In both the original and validation cohorts, the classifier was reported to diagnose cytomegalovirus status with high specificity and sensitivity. Assigning TCR associations to individual alleles was difficult when HLA alleles, especially DR and DQ, strongly co-occurred. A further reported finding was that TCR beta sequences accurately predicted the HLA-A and HLA-B alleles for most subjects in the first cohort. HLA typing was unavailable for some donors at each locus, so association tests used only the typed subset. The presence/absence analyses assumed that sequencing depth was roughly uniform across donors, and that assumption may not be true. Only TCR beta chains were sequenced in this cohort, and the absence of alpha or paired-chain data limited detectable features. In a later analysis, HLA-associated TCR beta chains showed more clonal expansion and lower generation probabilities than non-associated chains that were equally common. In a later analysis, several top co-occurrence clusters were reported to appear linked to parvovirus B19, influenza, CMV and Epstein-Barr virus. Because the 87-base-pair reads could not distinguish some IMGT-functional V segments, including TRBV6-2 and TRBV6-3, those segments were excluded. The authors suggested that the approach could potentially be generalized to other disease states and immunological phenotypes. Most CMV-associated TCR beta chains appeared to be HLA-restricted in a later analysis, and the HLA associations seemed to be driven largely by CMV exposure. In a later analysis, the rate of TCR association differed among HLA loci, with DRB1 alleles having the most associated TCRs and HLA-C alleles having the fewest. In a later genetic analysis, fewer N-insertions in productive TCRs were reported among donors in an Asian-associated ancestry cluster than the approximately 710-donor mean. At a false discovery rate of 0.05, a later analysis linked about 16,000 TCR beta sequences to specific HLA alleles. Immune exposure information for the cohort was limited to CMV serostatus. Because counts were too low, 15 to 20 rarely observed V segments, including chromosome 9 orphons, were excluded from the earlier analysis of under 650 of the donors. Linkage disequilibrium might explain the correlated functional status among segregating V segments, but an unknown experimental factor could not be excluded. In an earlier analysis of approximately 590 of the donors, most TCR beta V segments were observed in productive rearrangements about 87% or about 30% of the time, broadly matching IMGT annotations.

The trim is 3 bases for V and 1 base for J, with a gap of 10 bases between the germline ends. CDR1 SNHLY and CDR2 FYNNEI were looked up in the germline V gene. Measured from the cysteine to the phenylalanine, the CDR3 is 15 residues long. This entry keeps only the CDR3 DNA: 45 bases, framed from base 1. Libraries were constructed by the immunoSEQ multiplex PCR assay. The multiplex PCR relied on a mix of 60 forward primers for TCR Vbeta segments and 13 reverse primers for TCR Jbeta segments. The CDR3 region of rearranged TCR beta genes was amplified from genomic DNA with a multiplex PCR assay. Amplified TCR beta libraries were sequenced as 87-base-pair reads on the Illumina HiSeq System. Per the original workflow: In a later analysis, some 80 million unique TCR beta chains were counted across the roughly 700 repertoires, and around 10 million of these chains were shared by at least two donors. Raw reads were error-corrected and collapsed into unique sequences with a nearest-neighbor algorithm that merged closely related sequences to remove PCR and sequencing errors. Alignment of CDR3 sequences to IMGT reference sequences was used to assign V, D and J gene segments. For a sequence to be retained, a match of at least six nucleotides was required to both a V gene segment and a J gene segment. Rearrangements were called productive when the CDR3 lacked stop codons and stayed in frame with V and J; all others were non-productive. CDR3 was defined according to IMGT convention as the region running from the second conserved V-encoded cysteine to the conserved J-encoded phenylalanine. The earlier analysis of roughly 590 of the donors excluded sequences that lacked an unambiguous match to a single V gene segment. An earlier analysis of about 600 of the donors called V segments functional above 56.7% productive rearrangements and segregating when the between-donor standard deviation exceeded 5%. To diagnose cytomegalovirus status from the catalog of TCR beta chain sequences, a statistical classification framework was built. V and J gene assignment, in a later analysis, came from comparing TCR nucleotide sequences with IMGT/GENE-DB human TR gene sequences. Using the TCRdist pipeline, a later analysis assigned CDR3 sequences along with most-parsimonious VDJ recombination scenarios. In a later analysis, every TCR beta chain was defined by the combination of its CDR3 amino acid sequence and its V-gene family, and reads without a unique V-gene family were dropped. As a way to deal with suspected cross-contamination and a sequencing artifact, a later analysis dropped roughly 620 nucleotide sequences that were highly shared and had low generation probability. A later analysis calculated a clonal expansion index for each public chain from normalized within-repertoire ranks of inferred template counts. A later analysis computed generation probabilities with a VDJ recombination model fitted to out-of-frame rearrangements, and checked the results against IGoR. Hypergeometric tests were used in a later analysis to score TCR-TCR, TCR-HLA and TCR-CMV co-occurrence, with a repertoire-size bias correction applied to the TCR pairs. False discovery rates were estimated in a later analysis by permuting HLA or CMV assignments 20 times. In a later analysis, co-occurring TCRs were grouped using DBSCAN, with TCRdist sequence similarity added in when clustering inside HLA-allele-positive subsets. Co-occurrence clustering excluded repertoires with fewer than 30,000 or more than 120,000 public chains, plus five with anomalous nucleotide sharing. Here the immuneACCESS table is served through TCRdb, limited to in-frame sequences with V and J called. Missing clones are a known gap in these copies; in checked studies unresolved V genes cover under half, and the rest lacks a known reason. That table furnishes V, J and clone size, whereas the DNA furnished D and trimming. The sample records over 150,000 clones, about 90% of which are singletons. The ten largest clones represent around 0.21% of the sample.

The receptor was derived from a girl under two years old in good health and CMV-seronegative. This receptor chain uses TRBV2 and TRBJ2-4; possibly the D gene is TRBD1, per 5 matching bases. Material for sequencing was PBMCs. At the DNA level, the sequence is TGTGCCAGCAGTGAGGGGAAGGGGGCCAAAAACATTCAGTACTTC. Translated, it gives CASSEGKGAKNIQYF.